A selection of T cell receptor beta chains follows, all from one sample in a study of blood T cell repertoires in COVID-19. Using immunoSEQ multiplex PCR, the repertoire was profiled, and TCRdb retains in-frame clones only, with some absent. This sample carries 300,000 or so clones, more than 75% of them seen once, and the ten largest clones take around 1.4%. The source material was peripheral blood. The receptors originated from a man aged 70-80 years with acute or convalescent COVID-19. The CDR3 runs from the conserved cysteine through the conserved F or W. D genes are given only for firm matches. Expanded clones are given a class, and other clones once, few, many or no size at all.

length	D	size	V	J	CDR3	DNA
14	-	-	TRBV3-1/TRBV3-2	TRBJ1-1	CASSQGLLNTEAFF	TGTGCCAGCAGCCAAGGTCTTTTGAACACTGAAGCTTTCTTT
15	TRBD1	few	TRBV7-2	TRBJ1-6	CASSWGTGGQSPLHF	TGTGCCAGCAGCTGGGGGACAGGCGGGCAATCACCCCTCCACTTT
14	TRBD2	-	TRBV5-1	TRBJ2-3	CASGERGLTDTQYF	TGCGCCAGCGGGGAGCGGGGGTTAACAGATACGCAGTATTTT
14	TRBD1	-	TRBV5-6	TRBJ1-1	CASSKPGQGNEAFF	TGTGCCAGCAGCAAACCGGGACAGGGGAATGAAGCTTTCTTT
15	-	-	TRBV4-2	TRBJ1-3	CASSQGSTVGNTIYF	TGTGCCAGCAGCCAAGGGTCGACAGTGGGAAACACCATATATTTT
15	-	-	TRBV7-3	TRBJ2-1	CASSPDRGPYNEQFF	TGTGCCAGCAGCCCGGACCGGGGTCCCTACAATGAGCAGTTCTTC
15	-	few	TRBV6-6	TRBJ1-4	CASSSADSGLEKLFF	TGTGCCAGCAGTTCCGCAGACTCCGGACTTGAAAAACTGTTTTTT
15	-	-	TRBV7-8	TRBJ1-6	CASSSYGGNNSPLHF	TGTGCCAGCAGCTCATATGGGGGGAATAATTCACCCCTCCACTTT
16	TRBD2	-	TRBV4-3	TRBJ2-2	CASSLIAGGVAGELFF	TGCGCCAGCAGCTTGATAGCGGGAGGAGTTGCCGGGGAGCTGTTTTTT
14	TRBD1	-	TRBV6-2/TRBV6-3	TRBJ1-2	CASSWGQLNYGYTF	TGTGCCAGCAGTTGGGGACAGTTAAACTATGGCTACACCTTC
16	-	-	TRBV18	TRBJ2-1	CASSPSAGGSYNEQFF	TGTGCCAGCTCACCATCAGCCGGCGGCTCCTACAATGAGCAGTTCTTC
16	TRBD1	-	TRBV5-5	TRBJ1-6	CASSSPGQGANSPLHF	TGTGCCAGCAGCTCCCCGGGACAGGGGGCGAATTCACCCCTCCACTTT
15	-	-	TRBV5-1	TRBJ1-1	CASSRRGGEDTEAFF	TGCGCCAGCAGCCGCCGGGGGGGAGAGGACACTGAAGCTTTCTTT
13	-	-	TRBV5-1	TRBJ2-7	CASSPAGSGEQYF	TGCGCCAGCAGCCCCGCGGGCAGCGGCGAGCAGTACTTC
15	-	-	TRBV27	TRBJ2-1	CASSKPAGGNNEQFF	TGTGCCAGCAGTAAACCAGCGGGCGGGAACAATGAGCAGTTCTTC
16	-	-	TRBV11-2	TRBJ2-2	CASSSTPGSNTGELFF	TGTGCCAGCAGCTCCACCCCGGGTTCGAACACCGGGGAGCTGTTTTTT
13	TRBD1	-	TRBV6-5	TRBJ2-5	CASGRDSGETQYF	TGTGCCAGCGGCCGGGACAGTGGGGAGACCCAGTACTTC
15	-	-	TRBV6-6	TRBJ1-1	CASSRTLGGVLEAFF	TGTGCCAGCAGCCGAACCCTCGGGGGAGTATTAGAAGCTTTCTTT
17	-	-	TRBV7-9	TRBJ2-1	CASSNPKFRTANNEQFF	TGTGCCAGCAGCAACCCTAAATTCCGGACAGCGAACAATGAGCAGTTCTTC
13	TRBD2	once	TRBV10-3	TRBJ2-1	CAVASGGAREQFF	TGTGCCGTAGCTAGCGGGGGGGCCCGGGAGCAGTTCTTC
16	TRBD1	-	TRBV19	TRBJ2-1	CASSSGTGRFNNEQFF	TGTGCCAGTAGTTCCGGGACAGGGCGCTTTAACAATGAGCAGTTCTTC
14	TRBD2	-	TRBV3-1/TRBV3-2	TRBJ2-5	CASSQASSGGSQYF	TGTGCCAGCAGCCAAGCGAGTAGCGGGGGCTCCCAGTACTTC
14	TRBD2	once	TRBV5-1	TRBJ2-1	CASSHGTRKNEQFF	TGCGCCAGCAGCCATGGGACTAGGAAAAATGAGCAGTTCTTC
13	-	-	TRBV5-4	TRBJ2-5	CASSLDRQETQYF	TGTGCCAGCAGCTTGGACAGGCAAGAGACCCAGTACTTC
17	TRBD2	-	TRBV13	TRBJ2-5	CASSPRTSGRAGETQYF	TGTGCCAGCAGCCCCCGGACTAGCGGGAGGGCCGGTGAGACCCAGTACTTC
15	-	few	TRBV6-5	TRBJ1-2	CASSYSRAGDYGYTF	TGTGCCAGCAGTTACTCGAGGGCAGGGGACTATGGCTACACCTTC
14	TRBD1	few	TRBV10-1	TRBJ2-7	CASRPGQVNYEQYF	TGCGCCAGCAGACCGGGACAGGTGAACTACGAGCAGTACTTC
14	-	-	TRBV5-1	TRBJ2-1	CASGPGGADNEQFF	TGCGCCAGCGGCCCGGGGGGCGCGGACAATGAGCAGTTCTTC